Listed below are T cell receptor beta chains from one sample, sequenced in a study of OX40 agonist ivuxolimab in advanced cancers. Only in-frame clones appear in the TCRdb table, and some are missing; sequencing was by immunoSEQ multiplex PCR. The table shows about 69,000 clones, with 80% to 90% occurring only once. The specimen comprised CD4+ or CD8+ T cells sorted from blood, sampled in a trial of the OX40 agonist ivuxolimab. The receptors were sampled from an adult with an advanced solid tumor such as melanoma, head and neck, liver or kidney cancer. CDR3s include the opening cysteine and the closing phenylalanine or tryptophan. Each record gives: clone size, V gene, J gene, D gene, CDR3 DNA, CDR3 protein. A D gene is named only where the DNA matches it firmly. Rows may omit the clone size; those that give it use once, few, many or a size class.

>.|TRBV18|TRBJ1-2|TRBD1
TGTGCCAGCTCACCACCCGGACAGGTTTTAGACTATGGCTACACCTTC
CASSPPGQVLDYGYTF
>.|TRBV11-2|TRBJ2-7|TRBD2
TGTGCTGCGAGCGGGGCCTACGAGCAGTACTTC
CAASGAYEQYF
>.|TRBV18|TRBJ2-1|.
TGTGCCAGCTCACCGTTAGACTACTCAAGCTCCTACAATGAGCAGTTCTTC
CASSPLDYSSSYNEQFF
>.|TRBV6-1|TRBJ1-2|.
TGTGCCAGCAGTGAACATAAAGGGAACTATGGCTACACCTTC
CASSEHKGNYGYTF
>.|TRBV27|TRBJ1-1|TRBD1
TGTGCCAGCAGTTCTCTCCGCCAGGGGGATCGAACTTCCACTGAAGCTTTCTTT
CASSSLRQGDRTSTEAFF
>.|TRBV6-1|TRBJ2-7|.
TGTGCCAGCAGCCGCGACCGGGCCCGCGAGCAGTACTTC
CASSRDRAREQYF
>.|TRBV28|TRBJ2-7|TRBD1
TGTGCCAGCAGTCGGGGACAGGGGAGGGAGTGGCAGTACTTC
CASSRGQGREWQYF
>.|TRBV19|TRBJ2-1|TRBD2
TGTGCCAGTACCAAAGGACTAGCGGGAGGGCCGAAGAATGAGCAGTTCTTC
CASTKGLAGGPKNEQFF
>.|TRBV5-4|TRBJ1-2|TRBD1
TGTGCCAGCAGCTCCCGGGACAGGGGTAACTATGGCTACACCTTC
CASSSRDRGNYGYTF
>.|TRBV6-1|TRBJ1-5|.
TGTGCCAGCAGTGGGGGACCGTTCTTTTATAGCAATCAGCCCCAGCATTTT
CASSGGPFFYSNQPQHF
>once|TRBV5-5|TRBJ2-7|TRBD1
TGTGCCAGCAGCCCGCCACCGGGACAGGGCTACGAGCAGTACTTC
CASSPPPGQGYEQYF
>.|TRBV9|TRBJ2-1|TRBD2
TGTGCCAGCAGCCTGGGGACTAGCGGGAGCGGGATGGATGAGCAGTTCTTC
CASSLGTSGSGMDEQFF
>.|TRBV6-5|TRBJ2-7|TRBD2
TGTGCCAGCACCCCGGGACTAGCGTCCTACGAGCAGTACTTC
CASTPGLASYEQYF
>.|TRBV11-3|TRBJ1-1|.
TGTGCCAGCAGCACCCGTAGCACTGAAGCTTTCTTT
CASSTRSTEAFF
>.|TRBV28|TRBJ2-4|.
TGTGCCAGCAGGACAGGTAGAAACATTCAGTACTTC
CASRTGRNIQYF
>.|TRBV19|TRBJ2-5|.
TGTGCCACCCAACAGGGTTCCGCCAGCGGGCAGTACTTC
CATQQGSASGQYF
>.|TRBV7-9|TRBJ1-4|.
TGTGCCAGCAGCTTAGGTCAGGCCGCTAATGAAAAACTGTTTTTT
CASSLGQAANEKLFF
>.|TRBV10-1|TRBJ2-1|.
TGCGCCAGCAGCGATGGACAATATAATGGCTACAATGAGCAGTTCTTC
CASSDGQYNGYNEQFF
>.|TRBV9|TRBJ2-5|TRBD2
TGTGCCAGCAGCTTTCGGGACTACTCACAAGAGACCCAGTACTTC
CASSFRDYSQETQYF
>.|TRBV5-1|TRBJ2-1|.
TGCGCCAGCAGCTTGGACCCGCCTCACGATTACAATGAGCAGTTCTTC
CASSLDPPHDYNEQFF
>.|TRBV2|TRBJ1-2|.
TGTGCCAGCAGACAGGGATCTAACTATGGCTACACCTTC
CASRQGSNYGYTF
>.|TRBV19|TRBJ2-2|.
TGTGCCAGTAGCTCCAGGGGTGCCGGGGAGCTGTTTTTT
CASSSRGAGELFF
>.|TRBV6-5|TRBJ1-5|TRBD1
TGTGCCAGCAGTTACAAGGGGGCAGGCAATCAGCCCCAGCATTTT
CASSYKGAGNQPQHF
>.|TRBV7-2|TRBJ1-2|TRBD1
TGTGCCAGCAGCTTAGGGGGGGGACAGCCTGGCTACACCTTC
CASSLGGGQPGYTF
>.|TRBV10-2|TRBJ2-1|TRBD2
TGCGCCAGCAGATTAGCGGGAGACAATGAGCAGTTCTTC
CASRLAGDNEQFF
>.|TRBV2|TRBJ1-1|.
TGTGCCAGCAGTGGCCCGGTTCACACTGAAGCTTTCTTT
CASSGPVHTEAFF
>.|TRBV11-3|TRBJ2-2|TRBD2
TGTGCCAGCAGCCCCAAAATAGCGGGGCGAAACACCGGGGAGCTGTTTTTT
CASSPKIAGRNTGELFF
>.|TRBV27|TRBJ1-5|.
TGTGCCAGCAGTTTTTCAGGGGATGGCAATCAGCCCCAGCATTTT
CASSFSGDGNQPQHF
>.|TRBV7-6|TRBJ2-2|.
TGTGCCAGCAGCTTAAACCTCAACACCGGGGAGCTGTTTTTT
CASSLNLNTGELFF
>.|TRBV29-1|TRBJ2-1|TRBD2
TGCAGCGTTGAACAACTCCGCGGGAGATATGAGCAGTTCTTC
CSVEQLRGRYEQFF
>.|TRBV29-1|TRBJ1-5|.
TGCAGCGTTGAGGGGCAGGGAAATCAGCCCCAGCATTTT
CSVEGQGNQPQHF